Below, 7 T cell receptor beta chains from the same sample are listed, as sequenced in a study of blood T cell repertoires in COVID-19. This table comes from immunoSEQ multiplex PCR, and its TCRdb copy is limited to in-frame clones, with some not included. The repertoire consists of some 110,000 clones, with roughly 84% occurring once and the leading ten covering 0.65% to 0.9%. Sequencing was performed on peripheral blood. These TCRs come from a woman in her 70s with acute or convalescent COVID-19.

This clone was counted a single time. The CDR3 nucleotides are TGTGCCTGGAGCCGACTAGCGGGAGATGTAAATGAGCAGTTCTTC. This translates into CAWSRLAGDVNEQFF. This sequence joins TRBV30 and TRBJ2-1, with 12 bases lining up with TRBD2. The germline V gene encodes CDR1 GTSNPN and CDR2 SVGIG (reference sequence). This CDR3 contains 15 residues. V lost 3 bases, J lost 7 bases, and 7 bases stayed unmatched.

CDR3 loop: CATSLGTVGGGWQPQHF. Written as DNA, the CDR3 is TGTGCCACCAGCCTTGGGACAGTCGGGGGGGGTTGGCAGCCCCAGCATTTT. The genes are TRBV15 and TRBJ1-5; 7 bases fit TRBD1. CDR1 is LNHNV, CDR2 YYDKDF, per germline (reference sequence). CDR3 size: 17 residues. V dropped 5 bases and J dropped 7; count of bases not matched to a gene: 17.

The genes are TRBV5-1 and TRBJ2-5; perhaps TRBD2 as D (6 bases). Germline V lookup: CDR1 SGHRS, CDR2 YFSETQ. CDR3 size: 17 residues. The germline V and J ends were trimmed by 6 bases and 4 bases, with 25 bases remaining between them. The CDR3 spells CASKFVGRDSAGETQYF. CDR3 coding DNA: TGCGCCAGCAAATTTGTGGGCCGGGACTCAGCGGGAGAGACCCAGTACTTC.

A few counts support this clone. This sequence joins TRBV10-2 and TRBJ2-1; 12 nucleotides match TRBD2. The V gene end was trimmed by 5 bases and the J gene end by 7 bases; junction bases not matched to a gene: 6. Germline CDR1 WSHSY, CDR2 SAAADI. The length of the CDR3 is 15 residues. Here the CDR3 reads CASSSSGRALNEQFF. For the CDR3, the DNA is TGCGCCAGCAGTTCTAGCGGGAGGGCCTTGAATGAGCAGTTCTTC.

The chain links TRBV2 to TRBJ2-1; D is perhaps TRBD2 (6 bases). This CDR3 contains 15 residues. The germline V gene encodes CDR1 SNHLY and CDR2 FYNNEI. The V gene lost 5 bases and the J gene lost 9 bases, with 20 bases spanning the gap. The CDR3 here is CASSPSGGWNREQFF. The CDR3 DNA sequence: TGTGCCAGCAGTCCTTCTGGGGGGTGGAATCGTGAGCAGTTCTTC.

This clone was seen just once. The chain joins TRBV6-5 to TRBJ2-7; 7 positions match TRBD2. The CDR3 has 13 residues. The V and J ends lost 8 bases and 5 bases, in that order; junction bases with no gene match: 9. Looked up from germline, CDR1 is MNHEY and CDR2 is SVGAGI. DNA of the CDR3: TGTGCCAGCGGGGGGGAGTATGGCCACGAGCAGTACTTC. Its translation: CASGGEYGHEQYF.

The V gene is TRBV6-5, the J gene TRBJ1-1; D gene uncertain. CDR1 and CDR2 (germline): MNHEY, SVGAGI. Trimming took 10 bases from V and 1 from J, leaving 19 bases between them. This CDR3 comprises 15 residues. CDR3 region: CATVGEGGRNTEAFF. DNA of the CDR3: TGTGCCACAGTGGGAGAGGGAGGTCGGAACACTGAAGCTTTCTTT.